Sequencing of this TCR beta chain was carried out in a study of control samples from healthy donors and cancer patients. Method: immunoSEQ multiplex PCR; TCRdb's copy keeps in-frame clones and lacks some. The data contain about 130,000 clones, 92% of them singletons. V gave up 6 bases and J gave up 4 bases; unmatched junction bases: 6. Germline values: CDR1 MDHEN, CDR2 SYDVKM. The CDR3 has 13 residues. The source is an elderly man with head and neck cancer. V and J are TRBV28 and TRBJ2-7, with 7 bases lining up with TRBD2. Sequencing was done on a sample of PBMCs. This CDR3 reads CASRLGEGYEQYF. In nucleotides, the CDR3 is TGTGCCAGCAGATTAGGGGAGGGGTACGAGCAGTACTTC. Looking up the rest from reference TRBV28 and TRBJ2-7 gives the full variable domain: DVKVTQSSRYLVKRTGEKVFLECVQDMDHENMFWYRQDPGLGLRLIYFSYDVKMKEKGDIPEGYSVSREKKERFSLILESASTNQTSMYLCASRLGEGYEQYFGPGTRLTVT.